This record covers a single T cell receptor beta chain. The data stem from a study of T cells in tuberculosis. Study-level background: CD1B tetramers identified T cells specific for mycobacterial lipid GMM.

J gave up 0 bases and V 6 bases, and 4 bases lay outside the gene matches. The germline CDR1 and CDR2 sequences are MNHNY and SVGAGI (reference sequence). The CDR3 extends over 15 amino acids. TCRdb's table, derived via immunoSEQ multiplex PCR, lists solely in-frame clones and lacks some. The table lists 20,000 to 25,000 clones, over 75% of them singletons. The V and J genes are TRBV6-6 and TRBJ2-1, with 8 positions matching TRBD1. The sample was PBMCs. The sequence came from a donor aged 10 to 29 with latent tuberculosis or without tuberculosis infection. CDR3 in DNA: TGTGCCAGCAGCCCACAGGGGGGCTCCTACAATGAGCAGTTCTTC. Translating it yields CASSPQGGSYNEQFF.